Listed below are T cell receptor beta chains from one sample, sequenced in a study of OX40 agonist ivuxolimab in advanced cancers. Clones were sequenced by immunoSEQ multiplex PCR, and TCRdb holds only the in-frame ones, with some missing. The table has some 80,000 clones, 85% to 90% seen once. This specimen was CD4+ or CD8+ T cells sorted from blood, taken in a trial of the OX40 agonist ivuxolimab. Receptors were obtained from an adult with an advanced solid tumor such as melanoma, head and neck, liver or kidney cancer. The CDR3 runs from the conserved cysteine through the conserved F or W. A D gene is named only where the DNA matches it firmly. The size of a clone is reported for some rows only, either as once, few or many, or as a class for expanded clones.

clone size	J gene	V gene	CDR3 length	D gene	CDR3 DNA	CDR3 protein
NA	TRBJ2-5	TRBV5-1	19	TRBD2	TGCGCCAGCAGCTTGGTGTATCTAGCGGGGGGACCCTTTCTGGAGACCCAGTACTTC	CASSLVYLAGGPFLETQYF
NA	TRBJ2-5	TRBV7-2	15	TRBD2	TGTGCCAGCAGCCATCAGCGGGGCAAACAAGAGACCCAGTACTTC	CASSHQRGKQETQYF
once	TRBJ1-2	TRBV7-9	14	NA	TGTGCCAGCAGCTTAACTAGTTCTAACTATGGCTACACCTTC	CASSLTSSNYGYTF
NA	TRBJ2-3	TRBV27	14	NA	TGTGCCAGCAGTTTATTTCCTAGGGGGGATACGCAGTATTTT	CASSLFPRGDTQYF
NA	TRBJ2-3	TRBV9	13	NA	TGTGCCAGCAGCGGGGGTGGCACAGATACGCAGTATTTT	CASSGGGTDTQYF
NA	TRBJ2-7	TRBV28	16	NA	TGTGCCAGCAGCCGTAAACGTAATAGGAGCTCCTACGAGCAGTACTTC	CASSRKRNRSSYEQYF
NA	TRBJ1-1	TRBV28	17	NA	TGTGCCAGCACTGCCTATCCGGGTCGGAGGGTCAAGACTGAAGCTTTCTTT	CASTAYPGRRVKTEAFF
NA	TRBJ1-5	TRBV10-3	14	NA	TGTGCCATCAGTGGTGATGAACGGTTTCAGCCCCAGCATTTT	CAISGDERFQPQHF
NA	TRBJ2-5	TRBV7-2	16	NA	TGTGCCAGCAGCTTCCAGGGGGGGGAGTCGAGAGAGACCCAGTACTTC	CASSFQGGESRETQYF
NA	TRBJ1-1	TRBV19	15	TRBD1	TGTGCCAGTAGTATACCAGGGGGCGCGTCCACTGAAGCTTTCTTT	CASSIPGGASTEAFF
once	TRBJ1-2	TRBV5-6	12	NA	TGTGCCAGCAGCTTCACTGGTTTTGGCTACACCTTC	CASSFTGFGYTF
NA	TRBJ1-2	TRBV7-2	18	NA	TGTGCCAGCAGCTTAGGGCGCCTCCGGGGGGCGCATCACTATGGCTACACCTTC	CASSLGRLRGAHHYGYTF
NA	TRBJ1-6	TRBV5-1	16	NA	TGCGCCAGCAGCTACCTAGACCCGGGGACTAATTCACCCCTCCACTTT	CASSYLDPGTNSPLHF
NA	TRBJ1-3	TRBV9	16	TRBD1	TGTGCCAGCAGCCCCCAGACAGGGGGCTTTGGAAACACCATATATTTT	CASSPQTGGFGNTIYF
NA	TRBJ2-1	TRBV7-6	17	TRBD2	TGTGCCAGCAGCTTGGCGTTTAGCGGGAGCTCCTACAATGAGCAGTTCTTC	CASSLAFSGSSYNEQFF
NA	TRBJ2-7	TRBV5-1	14	TRBD1	TGCGCCAGTTCGACGGGGGACAGGCTAAATAAGGTTGACTTC	CASSTGDRLNKVDF
NA	TRBJ1-4	TRBV4-1	17	TRBD1	TGCGCCAGCAGCCAAGAATCGACAGGGTCTATTAATGAAAAACTGTTTTTT	CASSQESTGSINEKLFF
NA	TRBJ2-5	TRBV19	13	NA	TGTGCCAGTAGTACCCGGCGGCAAGAGACCCAGTACTTC	CASSTRRQETQYF
NA	TRBJ1-5	TRBV7-9	14	NA	TGTGCCAGCACCCCCGGGAGTCCCCCGGGGCCCCAGCATTTT	CASTPGSPPGPQHF
few	TRBJ1-3	TRBV19	17	NA	TGTGCCAGTAGTGTTCAGTGGGGCTGGAGCTCTGGAAACACCATATATTTT	CASSVQWGWSSGNTIYF
NA	TRBJ2-6	TRBV19	15	NA	TGTGCCAGTAGTATGGGTCTGACCGGGGCCAACGTCCTGACTTTC	CASSMGLTGANVLTF
NA	TRBJ1-4	TRBV9	15	NA	TGTGCCAGCAGCATTGCCGGGACAACTAATGAAAAACTGTTTTTT	CASSIAGTTNEKLFF
once	TRBJ2-7	TRBV5-1	15	NA	TGCGCCAGCAGCTTGGTCGCGGGACCAGACTACGAGCAGTACTTC	CASSLVAGPDYEQYF
NA	TRBJ2-5	TRBV7-7	15	TRBD2	TGTGCTAGCAGCTTAGGAGGGACTAGTAGAGAGACCCAGTACTTC	CASSLGGTSRETQYF
NA	TRBJ2-1	TRBV18	17	NA	TGTGCCAGCTCACCTCCCAGTGGGGGGGCCGATTACAATGAGCAGTTCTTC	CASSPPSGGADYNEQFF
NA	TRBJ2-2	TRBV5-1	16	NA	TGCGCCAGCAGCTTGGTGGCAGGGGAAGGTACCGGGGAGCTGTTTTTT	CASSLVAGEGTGELFF
NA	TRBJ1-2	TRBV28	13	NA	TGTGCCAGCAGTTTCTACGGTGGCTATGGCTACACCTTC	CASSFYGGYGYTF
NA	TRBJ2-7	TRBV27	16	TRBD1	TGTGCCAGCAGTCCGAGCGGGACAGGGGGCTACCTGGGGCAGTACTTC	CASSPSGTGGYLGQYF
NA	TRBJ2-2	TRBV6-1	14	NA	TGTGCCAGCAGTCAAGTCATCAACACCGGGGAGCTGTTTTTT	CASSQVINTGELFF
NA	TRBJ1-6	TRBV6-5	13	NA	TGTGCCTCCTGGGGGGTCTCTAATTCACCCCTCCACTTT	CASWGVSNSPLHF
NA	TRBJ2-6	TRBV2	17	TRBD2	TGTGCCAGCAGTGATGGACTAGCGGGTTATGGGGCCAACGTCCTGACTTTC	CASSDGLAGYGANVLTF